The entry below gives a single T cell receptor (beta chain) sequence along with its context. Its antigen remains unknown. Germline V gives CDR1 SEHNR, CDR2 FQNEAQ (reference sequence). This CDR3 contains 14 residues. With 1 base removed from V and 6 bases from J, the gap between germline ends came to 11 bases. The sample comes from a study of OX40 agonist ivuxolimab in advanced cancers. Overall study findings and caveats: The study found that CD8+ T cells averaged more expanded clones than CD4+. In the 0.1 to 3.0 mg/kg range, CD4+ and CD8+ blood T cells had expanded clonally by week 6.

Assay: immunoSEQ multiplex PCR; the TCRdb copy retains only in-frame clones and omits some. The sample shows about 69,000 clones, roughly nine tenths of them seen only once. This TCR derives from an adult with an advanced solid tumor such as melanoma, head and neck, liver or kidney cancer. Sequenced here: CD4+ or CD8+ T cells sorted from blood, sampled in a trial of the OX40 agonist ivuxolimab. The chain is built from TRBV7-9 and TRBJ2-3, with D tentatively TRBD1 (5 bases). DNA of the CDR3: TGTGCCAGCAGCTTAGTAGGGGTGGGCGATACGCAGTATTTT. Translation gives CASSLVGVGDTQYF. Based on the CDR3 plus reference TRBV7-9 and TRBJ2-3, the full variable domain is DTGVSQNPRHKITKRGQNVTFRCDPISEHNRLYWYRQTLGQGPEFLTYFQNEAQLEKSRLLSDRFSAERPKGSFSTLEIQRTEQGDSAMYLCASSLVGVGDTQYFGPGTRLTVL.